One and the same sample provided the 9 T cell receptor beta chains below, sequenced in a study of T-cell memory formation after mild COVID-19. TCRdb reanalysed the 5' RACE reads using MiXCR and keeps one entry per CDR3 protein. The sample yields 200,000 to 300,000 distinct CDR3 sequences, 15% seen once. The sequencing input was PBMCs or a T cell subset sorted from them (not recorded which). These receptors were collected from an adult woman who had mild COVID-19 (a few samples of this study predate the infection). Cell type and time point are not known.

This clonotype was picked up many times. The chain has TRBV7-9 and TRBJ2-3, with TRBD2 matching over 7 bases. J gave up 0 bases and V 0 bases, and 3 bases lay outside the gene matches. The CDR3 runs 16 residues. Germline CDR1 SEHNR, CDR2 FQNEAQ (reference sequence). CDR3 residues: CASSLASGGSTDTQYF. The CDR3, as DNA: TGTGCCAGCAGCTTAGCGTCGGGAGGTAGCACAGATACGCAGTATTTT. Using reference TRBV7-9 and TRBJ2-3 for the parts outside the CDR3, the full variable domain is DTGVSQNPRHKITKRGQNVTFRCDPISEHNRLYWYRQTLGQGPEFLTYFQNEAQLEKSRLLSDRFSAERPKGSFSTLEIQRTEQGDSAMYLCASSLASGGSTDTQYFGPGTRLTVL.

The V call is TRBV5-4, the J call TRBJ2-3; TRBD2 matches 11 bases. The V segment lost 4 bases and the J segment 3 bases; nucleotides outside the gene matches: 7. Germline values: CDR1 SGHNT, CDR2 YYREEE (reference sequence). The CDR3 has 16 residues. The CDR3 DNA reads TGTGCCAGCAGCCCGTCGACTAGCGGGATAACAGATACGCAGTATTTT. Translation: CASSPSTSGITDTQYF.

This clonotype was found a few times. This chain links TRBV7-9 with TRBJ1-1, with D unclear. CDR1 is SEHNR, CDR2 FQNEAQ, per germline (reference sequence). The CDR3 has 15 amino acids. V lost 2 bases and J lost 6, with 16 bases in between. The DNA of the CDR3 is TGTGCCAGCAGCTTACTGACGGTACAAACCGCTGAAGCTTTCTTT. Translation: CASSLLTVQTAEAFF.

The chain is built from TRBV12-3 or TRBV12-4 and TRBJ1-3; D call uncertain. V was shortened by 4 bases and J by 0 bases, with 7 bases between the two germline ends. The CDR3 consists of 14 residues. DNA for the CDR3: TGTGCCAGCAGTTACTCTAGCTCTGGAAACACCATATATTTT. This sequence encodes CASSYSSSGNTIYF.

This chain links TRBV7-9 with TRBJ1-2; possible D gene TRBD1, 5 bases. Trimming removed 4 bases at V and 3 bases at J, with 21 bases between. Germline V gene data show CDR1 as SEHNR and CDR2 as FQNEAQ (reference sequence). CDR3 size: 17 residues. In DNA form, the CDR3 reads TGTGCCAGCAGCTCCTTCCCAGAACCCGACAGCGACTATGGCTACACCTTC. Its protein is CASSSFPEPDSDYGYTF. Together with reference TRBV7-9 and TRBJ1-2, the CDR3 gives the full variable domain: DTGVSQNPRHKITKRGQNVTFRCDPISEHNRLYWYRQTLGQGPEFLTYFQNEAQLEKSRLLSDRFSAERPKGSFSTLEIQRTEQGDSAMYLCASSSFPEPDSDYGYTFGSGTRLTVV.

The chain uses TRBV4-2 and TRBJ2-1; 10 bases line up with TRBD2. In germline, CDR1 is LGHNA, CDR2 YNFKEQ. The CDR3 has 18 residues. J lost 4 bases, V lost 2 bases, and 11 bases had no gene match. CDR3 residues: CASSQNYLAGGPYNEQFF. The CDR3 DNA reads TGTGCCAGCAGCCAAAATTATTTAGCGGGGGGACCATACAATGAGCAGTTCTTC.

This clonotype has just a few counts. The rearrangement joins TRBV5-1 to TRBJ2-3; 7 bases match TRBD2. The trim removed 0 bases at V and 2 bases at J, leaving 6 bases unmatched. Germline V gene sequence: CDR1 SGHRS, CDR2 YFSETQ. This CDR3 is 16 amino acids long. The DNA of the CDR3 is TGCGCCAGCAGCTTGGGGAGGCGGGAGTCCACAGATACGCAGTATTTT. Amino acids: CASSLGRRESTDTQYF.

The V call is TRBV7-2, the J call TRBJ2-5; 10 bases agree with TRBD1. The V and J ends lost 4 bases and 5 bases, in that order; junction bases with no gene match: 1. CDR3 length: 13 amino acids. Germline V CDR1 and CDR2: SGHTA, FQGNSA. CDR3 nucleotides: TGTGCCAGCAGCTGGGACAGGGGTGAGACCCAGTACTTC. Encoded protein: CASSWDRGETQYF.

This clonotype was observed a handful of times. The CDR3 coding sequence is TGTGCCAGCAGCCAACCCACTAGCGGGGCCTACGAGCAGTACTTC. Amino acid sequence: CASSQPTSGAYEQYF. The gene calls are TRBV12-3 or TRBV12-4 and TRBJ2-7, with 10 bases identical to TRBD2. V was pared by 6 bases and J by 2 bases, with 7 bases of the junction left unmatched. The CDR3 extends over 15 amino acids.